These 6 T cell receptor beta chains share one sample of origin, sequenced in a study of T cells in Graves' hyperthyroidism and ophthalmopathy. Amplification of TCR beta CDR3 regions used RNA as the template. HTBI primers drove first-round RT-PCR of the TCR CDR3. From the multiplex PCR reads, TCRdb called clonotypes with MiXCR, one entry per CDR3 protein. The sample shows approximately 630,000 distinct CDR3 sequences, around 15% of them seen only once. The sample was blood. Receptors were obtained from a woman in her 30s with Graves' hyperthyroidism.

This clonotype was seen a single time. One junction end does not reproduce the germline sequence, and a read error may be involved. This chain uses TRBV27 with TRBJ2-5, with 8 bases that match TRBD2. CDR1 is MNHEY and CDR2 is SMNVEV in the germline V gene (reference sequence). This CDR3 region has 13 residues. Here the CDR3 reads CASRPGGGETQCF. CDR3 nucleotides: TGTGCCAGCAGACCCGGGGGGGGTGAGACCCAGTGCTTC.

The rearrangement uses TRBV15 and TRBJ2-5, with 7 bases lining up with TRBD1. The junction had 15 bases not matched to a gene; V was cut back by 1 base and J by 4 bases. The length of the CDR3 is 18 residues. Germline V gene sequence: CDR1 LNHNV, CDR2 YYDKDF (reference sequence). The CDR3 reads CATSRGLGEGGPGETQYF. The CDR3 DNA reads TGTGCCACCAGCAGAGGCCTGGGGGAAGGGGGCCCGGGAGAGACCCAGTACTTC. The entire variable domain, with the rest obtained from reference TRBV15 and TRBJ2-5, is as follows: DAMVIQNPRYQVTQFGKPVTLSCSQTLNHNVMYWYQQKSSQAPKLLFHYYDKDFNNEADTPDNFQSRRPNTSFCFLDIRSPGLGDTAMYLCATSRGLGEGGPGETQYFGPGTRLLVL.

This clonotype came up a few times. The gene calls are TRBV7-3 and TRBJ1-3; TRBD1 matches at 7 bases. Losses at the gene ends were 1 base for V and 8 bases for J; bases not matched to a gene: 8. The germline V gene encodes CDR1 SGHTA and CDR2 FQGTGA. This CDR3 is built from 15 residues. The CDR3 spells CASSLIGTAGDTIYF. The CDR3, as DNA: TGTGCCAGCAGCTTAATTGGGACAGCCGGGGACACCATATATTTT.

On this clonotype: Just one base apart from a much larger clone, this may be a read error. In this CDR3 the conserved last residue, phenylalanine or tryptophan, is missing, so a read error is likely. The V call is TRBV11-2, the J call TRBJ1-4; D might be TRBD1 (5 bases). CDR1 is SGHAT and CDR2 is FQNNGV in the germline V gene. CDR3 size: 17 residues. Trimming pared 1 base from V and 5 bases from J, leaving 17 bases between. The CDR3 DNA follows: TGTGCCAGCAGCTTAGTAATACCGGGACGGCCGAATGAAAAACTGTTTTCT. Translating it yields CASSLVIPGRPNEKLFS.

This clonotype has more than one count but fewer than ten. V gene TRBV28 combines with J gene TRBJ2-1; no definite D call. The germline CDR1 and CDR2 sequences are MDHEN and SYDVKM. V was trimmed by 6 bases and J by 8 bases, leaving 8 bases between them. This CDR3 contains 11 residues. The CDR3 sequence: CASRWFYEQFF. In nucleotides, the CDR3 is TGTGCCAGCAGGTGGTTCTATGAGCAGTTCTTC.

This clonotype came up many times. The CDR3 DNA reads as TGTGCCAGCAGGCCCATTAGCGGGAGCTATGAGCAGTTCTTC. This sequence encodes CASRPISGSYEQFF. The chain has TRBV28 and TRBJ2-1, with 9 bases identical to TRBD2. The V and J ends lost 6 bases and 8 bases, in that order; junction bases with no gene match: 8. Germline V gives CDR1 MDHEN, CDR2 SYDVKM. This CDR3 spans 14 amino acids.